The T cell receptor beta chain described here comes from a study of T cells expressing NK-cell markers (dated by TCRdb to the early 2020s). With respect to the entire study: Roughly 8 donors provided sorted CD3+CD56+NKG2C+, CD3+CD56+NKG2C- and CD3+CD56-NKG2C+ T-cell subsets, whose TCR beta-chain repertoires were profiled. Of the eight sequenced donors, seven were found to be HCMV-seropositive and one was found to be HCMV-seronegative. All eight donors whose samples were sequenced were randomly selected healthy volunteers, three of them men and five women. Sequencing of the libraries produced 2 x 150 bp reads on Illumina HiSeq 2000/2500, MiSeq or NextSeq. Broader findings and caveats from the paper: Those dominant clonotypes were again the most abundant among CD3+CD56-NKG2C+ cells in four donors, at roughly 28.3-65%. It remained unclear whether the expanded NKG2C-expressing T cell clones were specific for HCMV antigens. For 5 or 6 donors, the dominant CD3+CD56+NKG2C+ clonotypes were among the top 10 CD8+ clonotypes and accounted for roughly 1.0-7.5% of CD8+ T cells.

About this clonotype: The antigen it binds to is not known.

To determine HCMV serostatus, a commercial ELISA kit was used to detect HCMV-specific IgG in serum. Ficoll density gradient centrifugation was used to isolate peripheral blood mononuclear cells from blood. The listed sequencing device is Illumina HiSeq 2000. The TCR beta cDNA libraries were made using 5'RACE template switching, a step that added both a universal primer site and unique molecular identifiers. Synthesis of cDNA was primed from the TCR beta constant segment and was followed by two consecutive PCR amplification steps. The paper's data handling went like this. Reads were demultiplexed and grouped by UMI with MIGEC, and clonotypes were assembled and quantified with MiTCR. To exclude erroneous sequences, only TCR cDNA sequences supported by at least two reads were retained. The tcR package was used for downstream repertoire analysis, and clonotypes were matched between fractions using CDR3 nucleotide sequence together with V segment. Antigen specificity was annotated against VDJdb with VDJmatch, allowing one amino acid substitution in CDR3. Each CDR3 protein sequence appears as one entry after TCRdb reprocessed the reads, and no DNA is included. These V and J calls rely on TCRdb rather than the paper's analysis. The sample table records some 340,000 distinct CDR3 sequences. In total, the top ten clones hold around 5.3% of the sample.

The CDR3, cysteine through phenylalanine, is 12 amino acids long. Only the protein is on record. CDR1 ENHRY and CDR2 SYGVKD were looked up in the germline V gene. This receptor was identified in a man aged 18-70 years in good health. The sequenced material came from blood T cells: a sorted CD56 or NKG2C T cell subset, CD4+ or CD8+ T cells, or bulk PBMC T cells (not recorded which). The chain is made from TRBV10-3 and TRBJ1-1; TCRdb's D gene call, TRBD1, goes unchecked for lack of DNA. The CDR3 protein is CAIYLQGVCAFF.